This T cell receptor beta chain emerged from a study of T cell changes during pregnancy in multiple sclerosis. The CDR3 sequence is 14 residues long. CDR1 is SGHRS, CDR2 YFSETQ, per germline. For this clone: The junction and the germline gene differ at one end; a read error may be behind it.

Measured with immunoSEQ multiplex PCR; TCRdb has only the in-frame clones, and not every one. The sample lists tens of thousands of clones, around 89% occurring once. The TCR originated in a female donor with multiple sclerosis, enrolled in a pregnancy study. This specimen was CD4+ T cells from peripheral blood mononuclear cells, taken in the first trimester of pregnancy. This chain links TRBV5-1 with TRBJ2-7; TRBD2 agrees at 7 bases. The CDR3 coding sequence is TGCGCCGGCAGCTTGGCCGGGACTAACTACGAGCAGTACTTC. Amino acid sequence: CAGSLAGTNYEQYF.